This T cell receptor (beta chain) was profiled in a study of cytomegalovirus exposure and HLA in healthy donors. Trimming left V 6 bases short and J 7 bases short, with 9 bases between. Germline lookup yields CDR1 SNHLY and CDR2 FYNNEI. CDR3 length equals 11 residues. The PCR made use of 60 Vbeta and 13 Jbeta primers. Per the study methods: Later work found roughly 80 million unique TCR beta chains, with 10 million to 14 million shared. Here immunoSEQ multiplex PCR was the method, and the copy in TCRdb shows in-frame clones only, minus some. V, J and clone size were drawn from that table, and D and trimming were deduced from the DNA. The table has 150,000 to 200,000 clones, 65% to 90% seen once.

Sample: PBMCs. V and J are TRBV2 and TRBJ1-1; no definite D call. This sequence was found in a human donor in good health. The CDR3 spells CASSQEGEAFF. In nucleotides, the CDR3 is TGTGCCAGCAGCCAAGAGGGTGAAGCTTTCTTT.